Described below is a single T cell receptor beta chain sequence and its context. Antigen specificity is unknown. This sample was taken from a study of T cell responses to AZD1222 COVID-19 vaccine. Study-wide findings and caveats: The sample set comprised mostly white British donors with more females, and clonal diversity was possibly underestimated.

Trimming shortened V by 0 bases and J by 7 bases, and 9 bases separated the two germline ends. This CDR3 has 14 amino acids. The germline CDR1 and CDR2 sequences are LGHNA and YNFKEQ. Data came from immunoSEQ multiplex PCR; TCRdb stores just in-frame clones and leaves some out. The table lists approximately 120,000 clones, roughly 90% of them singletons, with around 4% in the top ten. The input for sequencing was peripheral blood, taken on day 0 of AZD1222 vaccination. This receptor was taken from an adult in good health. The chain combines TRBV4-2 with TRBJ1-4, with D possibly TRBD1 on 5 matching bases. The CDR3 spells CASSQEWGVEKLFF. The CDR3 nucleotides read TGTGCCAGCAGCCAAGAGTGGGGGGTTGAAAAACTGTTTTTT.